This TCR beta chain was retrieved from a study of OX40 agonist ivuxolimab in advanced cancers. Findings and limits, study-wide: Partly responding patients at 0.1-3.0 mg/kg showed some of the smallest clonal expansion. Clonal expansion was seen in CD4+ and CD8+ blood T cells by week 6 at 0.1 to 3.0 mg/kg.

In its sample, this clone was seen once. Antigen specificity is unknown. Sequenced by immunoSEQ multiplex PCR; TCRdb stores in-frame clones only, minus some. In the table there are tens of thousands of clones, 89% of which are singletons. V lost 1 base and J lost 6, with 13 bases in between. The CDR3 contains 15 residues. Germline CDR1 reads MGHRA; CDR2 reads YSYEKL. This material consisted of CD4+ or CD8+ T cells sorted from blood, taken in a trial of the OX40 agonist ivuxolimab. V gene TRBV4-1 combines with J gene TRBJ1-5; D is perhaps TRBD1 (6 bases). This TCR derives from an adult with an advanced solid tumor such as melanoma, head and neck, liver or kidney cancer. The CDR3 here is CASSQGGGWGQPQHF. CDR3 in DNA: TGCGCCAGCAGCCAAGGAGGGGGATGGGGTCAGCCCCAGCATTTT.